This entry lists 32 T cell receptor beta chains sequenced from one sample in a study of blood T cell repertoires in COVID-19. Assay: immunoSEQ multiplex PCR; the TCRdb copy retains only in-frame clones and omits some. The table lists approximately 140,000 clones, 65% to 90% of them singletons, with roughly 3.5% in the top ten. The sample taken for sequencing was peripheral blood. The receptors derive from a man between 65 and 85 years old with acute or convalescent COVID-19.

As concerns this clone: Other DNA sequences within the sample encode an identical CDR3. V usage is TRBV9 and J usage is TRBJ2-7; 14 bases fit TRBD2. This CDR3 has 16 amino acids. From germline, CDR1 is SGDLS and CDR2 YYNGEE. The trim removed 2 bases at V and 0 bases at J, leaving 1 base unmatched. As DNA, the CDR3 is TGTGCCAGCAGCGTGGGACTAGCGGGGGACTCCTACGAGCAGTACTTC. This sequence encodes CASSVGLAGDSYEQYF.

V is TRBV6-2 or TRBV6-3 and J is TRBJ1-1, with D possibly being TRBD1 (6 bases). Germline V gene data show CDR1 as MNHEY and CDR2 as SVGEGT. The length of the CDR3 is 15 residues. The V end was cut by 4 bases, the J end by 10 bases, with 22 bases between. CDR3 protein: CASSSFPGVRVRAFF. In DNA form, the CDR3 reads TGTGCCAGCAGTTCCTTCCCAGGGGTCCGTGTTCGAGCTTTCTTT.

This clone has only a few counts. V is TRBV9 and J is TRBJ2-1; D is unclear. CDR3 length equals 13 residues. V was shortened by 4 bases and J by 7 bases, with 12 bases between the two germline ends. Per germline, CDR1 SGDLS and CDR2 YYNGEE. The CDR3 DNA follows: TGTGCCAGCAGCCAAACCCCACGGAATGAGCAGTTCTTC. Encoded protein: CASSQTPRNEQFF.

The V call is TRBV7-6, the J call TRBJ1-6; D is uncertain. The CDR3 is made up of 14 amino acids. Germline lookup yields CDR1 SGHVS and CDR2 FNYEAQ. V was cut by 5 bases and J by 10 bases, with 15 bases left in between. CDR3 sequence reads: CASSQTGSESPLHF. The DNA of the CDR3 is TGTGCCAGCAGCCAGACCGGTTCGGAGTCACCCCTCCACTTT. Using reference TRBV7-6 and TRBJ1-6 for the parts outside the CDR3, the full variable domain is GAGVSQSPRYKVTKRGQDVALRCDPISGHVSLYWYRQALGQGPEFLTYFNYEAQQDKSGLPNDRFSAERPEGSISTLTIQRTEQRDSAMYRCASSQTGSESPLHFGNGTRLTVT.

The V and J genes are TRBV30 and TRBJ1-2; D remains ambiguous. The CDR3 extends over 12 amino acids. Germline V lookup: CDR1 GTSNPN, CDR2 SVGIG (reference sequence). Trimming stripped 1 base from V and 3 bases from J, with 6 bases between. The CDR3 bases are TGTGCCTGGAGTGAGGAGGACTATGGCTACACCTTC. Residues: CAWSEEDYGYTF.

The CDR3 coding sequence is TGTGCCTCCGAGGCTAGCGGGTCTTACAATGAGCAGTTCTTC. Translation gives CASEASGSYNEQFF. The V call is TRBV9, the J call TRBJ2-1, with 8 nucleotides matching TRBD2. The J segment lost 4 bases and the V segment lost 10 bases, leaving 10 bases of the junction unmatched. CDR1 SGDLS and CDR2 YYNGEE come from the germline V gene. The CDR3 runs to 14 residues.

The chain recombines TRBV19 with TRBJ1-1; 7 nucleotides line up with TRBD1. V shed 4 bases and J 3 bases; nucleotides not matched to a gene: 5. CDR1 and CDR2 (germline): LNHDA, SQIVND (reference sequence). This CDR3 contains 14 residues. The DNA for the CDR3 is TGTGCCAGTAGTAATGGACAGGACGACACTGAAGCTTTCTTT. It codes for CASSNGQDDTEAFF.

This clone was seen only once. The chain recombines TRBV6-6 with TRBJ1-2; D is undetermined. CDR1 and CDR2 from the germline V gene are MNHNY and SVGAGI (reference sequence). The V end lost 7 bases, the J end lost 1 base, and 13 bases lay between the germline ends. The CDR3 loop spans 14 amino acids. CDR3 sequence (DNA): TGTGCCAGCATCGGTAGGAGGGATAACTATGGCTACACCTTC. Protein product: CASIGRRDNYGYTF.

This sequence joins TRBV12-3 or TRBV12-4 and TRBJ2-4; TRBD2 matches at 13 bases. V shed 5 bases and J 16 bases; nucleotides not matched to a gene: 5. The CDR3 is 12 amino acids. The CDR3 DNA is TGTGCCAGCAGTATGACTAGCGGGGGGCTTTACTTC. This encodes CASSMTSGGLYF.

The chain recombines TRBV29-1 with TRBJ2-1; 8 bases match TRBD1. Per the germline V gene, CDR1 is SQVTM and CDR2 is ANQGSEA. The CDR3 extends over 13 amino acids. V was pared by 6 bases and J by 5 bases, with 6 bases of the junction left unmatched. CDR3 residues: CSVHRGINNEQFF. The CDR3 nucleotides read TGCAGCGTCCACAGGGGGATCAACAATGAGCAGTTCTTC.

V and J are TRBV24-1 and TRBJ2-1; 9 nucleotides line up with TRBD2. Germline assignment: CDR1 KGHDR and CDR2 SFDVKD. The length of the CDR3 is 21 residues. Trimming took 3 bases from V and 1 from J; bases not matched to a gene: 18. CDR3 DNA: TGTGCCACCAGTGATGCTAACAGGGTCGGGTCTAGCGGGGCTTCCTACAATGAGCAGTTCTTC. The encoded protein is CATSDANRVGSSGASYNEQFF.

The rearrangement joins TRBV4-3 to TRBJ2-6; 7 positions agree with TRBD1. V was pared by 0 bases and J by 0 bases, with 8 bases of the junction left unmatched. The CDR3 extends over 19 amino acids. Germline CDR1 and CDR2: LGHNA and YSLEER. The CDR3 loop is CASSQDPATGTSGANVLTF. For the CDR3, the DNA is TGCGCCAGCAGCCAAGATCCGGCGACAGGGACCTCTGGGGCCAACGTCCTGACTTTC.

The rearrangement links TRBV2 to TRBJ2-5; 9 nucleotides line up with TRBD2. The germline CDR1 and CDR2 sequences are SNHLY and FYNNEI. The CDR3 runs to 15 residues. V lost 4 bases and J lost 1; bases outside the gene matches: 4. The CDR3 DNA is TGTGCCAGCAGTGGACCTAGCGGGACCCAAGAGACCCAGTACTTC. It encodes CASSGPSGTQETQYF.

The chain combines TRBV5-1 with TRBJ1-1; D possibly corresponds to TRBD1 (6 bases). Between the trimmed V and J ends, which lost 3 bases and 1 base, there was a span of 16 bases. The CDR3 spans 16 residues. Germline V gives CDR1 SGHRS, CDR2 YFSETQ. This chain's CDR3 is CASSWTQGYGNTEAFF. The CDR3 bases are TGCGCCAGCAGCTGGACACAGGGATACGGGAACACTGAAGCTTTCTTT.

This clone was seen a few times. CDR3 region: CASSPGWGEGFDEQFF. CDR3 nucleotides: TGTGCCAGCAGCCCCGGTTGGGGGGAGGGATTTGATGAGCAGTTCTTC. The rearrangement joins TRBV7-9 to TRBJ2-1, with 7 bases that match TRBD2. V lost 5 bases, J lost 8 bases, and 15 bases stayed unmatched. From germline, CDR1 is SEHNR and CDR2 FQNEAQ (reference sequence). This CDR3 region has 16 residues. Together with reference TRBV7-9 and TRBJ2-1, the CDR3 gives the full variable domain: DTGVSQNPRHKITKRGQNVTFRCDPISEHNRLYWYRQTLGQGPEFLTYFQNEAQLEKSRLLSDRFSAERPKGSFSTLEIQRTEQGDSAMYLCASSPGWGEGFDEQFFGPGTRLTVL.

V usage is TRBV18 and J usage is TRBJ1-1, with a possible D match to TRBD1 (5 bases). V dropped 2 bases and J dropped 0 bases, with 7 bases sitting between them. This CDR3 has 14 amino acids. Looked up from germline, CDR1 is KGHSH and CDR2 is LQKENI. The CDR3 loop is CASSPRGLNTEAFF. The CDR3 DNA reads TGTGCCAGCTCACCAAGGGGTCTGAACACTGAAGCTTTCTTT. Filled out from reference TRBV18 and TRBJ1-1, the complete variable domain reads NAGVMQNPRHLVRRRGQEARLRCSPMKGHSHVYWYRQLPEEGLKFMVYLQKENIIDESGMPKERFSAEFPKEGPSILRIQQVVRGDSAAYFCASSPRGLNTEAFFGQGTRLTVV.

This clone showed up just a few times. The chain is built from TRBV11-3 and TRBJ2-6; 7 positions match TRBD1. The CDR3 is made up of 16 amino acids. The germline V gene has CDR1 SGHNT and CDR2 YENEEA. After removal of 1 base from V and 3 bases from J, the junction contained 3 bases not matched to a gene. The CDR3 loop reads CASSLGQGNGANVLTF. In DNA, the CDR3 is TGTGCCAGCAGCTTAGGACAGGGAAATGGGGCCAACGTCCTGACTTTC.

The CDR3 DNA reads as TGTGCCAGCAGTTACTTCGGGACGGGACAATTACAGTACTTC. Protein sequence: CASSYFGTGQLQYF. V gene TRBV6-6 combines with J gene TRBJ2-7, with a tentative D call TRBD1 (6 bases). There are 14 residues in the CDR3. Between the trimmed V and J ends, which lost 1 base and 10 bases, there was a span of 17 bases. CDR1 is MNHNY, CDR2 SVGAGI, per germline (reference sequence).

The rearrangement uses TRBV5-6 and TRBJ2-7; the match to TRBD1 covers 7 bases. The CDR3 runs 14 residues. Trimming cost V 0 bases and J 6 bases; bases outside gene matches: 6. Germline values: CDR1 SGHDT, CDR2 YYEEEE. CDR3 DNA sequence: TGTGCCAGCAGCTTGGCCGACAGGGTATCCGAGCAGTACTTC. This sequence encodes CASSLADRVSEQYF.

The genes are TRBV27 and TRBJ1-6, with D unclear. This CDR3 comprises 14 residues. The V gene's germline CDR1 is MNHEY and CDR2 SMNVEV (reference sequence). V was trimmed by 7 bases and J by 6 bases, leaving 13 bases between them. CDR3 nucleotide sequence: TGTGCCAGCAACCCGAGGAAAATTAATTCACCCCTCCACTTT. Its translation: CASNPRKINSPLHF.

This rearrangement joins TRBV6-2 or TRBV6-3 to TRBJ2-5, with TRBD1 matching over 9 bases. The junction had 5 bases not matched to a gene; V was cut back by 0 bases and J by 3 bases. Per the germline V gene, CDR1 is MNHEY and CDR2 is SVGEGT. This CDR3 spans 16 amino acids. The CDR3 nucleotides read TGTGCCAGCAGTTACTCCGGGACAGGGAGAGAAGAGACCCAGTACTTC. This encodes CASSYSGTGREETQYF.

CDR3 protein: CAISEVQGGGYTF. In DNA, the CDR3 is TGTGCCATCAGTGAGGTACAGGGCGGTGGCTACACCTTC. This sequence joins TRBV10-3 and TRBJ1-2; D might be TRBD1 (6 bases). Germline-derived CDR1 and CDR2 are ENHRY and SYGVKD. Trimming left V 2 bases short and J 7 bases short, with 11 bases between. The CDR3 consists of 13 residues.

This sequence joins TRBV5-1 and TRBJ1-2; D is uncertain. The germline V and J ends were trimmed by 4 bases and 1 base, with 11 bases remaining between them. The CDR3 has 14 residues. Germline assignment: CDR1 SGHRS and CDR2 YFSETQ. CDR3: CASSIQDLNYGYTF. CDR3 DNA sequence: TGCGCCAGCAGCATTCAGGATCTTAACTATGGCTACACCTTC.

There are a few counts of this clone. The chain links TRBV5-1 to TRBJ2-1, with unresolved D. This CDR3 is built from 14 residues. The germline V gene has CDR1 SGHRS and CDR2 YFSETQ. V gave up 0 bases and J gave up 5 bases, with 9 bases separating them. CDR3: CASSLVSSHNEQFF. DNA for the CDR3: TGCGCCAGCAGCTTGGTTAGTTCCCACAATGAGCAGTTCTTC.

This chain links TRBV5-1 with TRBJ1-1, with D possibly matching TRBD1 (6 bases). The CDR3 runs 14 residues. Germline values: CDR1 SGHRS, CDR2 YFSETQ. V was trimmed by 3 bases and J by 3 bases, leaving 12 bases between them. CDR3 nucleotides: TGCGCCAGCAGCTGGACTGGGGGCGACACTGAAGCTTTCTTT. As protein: CASSWTGGDTEAFF.

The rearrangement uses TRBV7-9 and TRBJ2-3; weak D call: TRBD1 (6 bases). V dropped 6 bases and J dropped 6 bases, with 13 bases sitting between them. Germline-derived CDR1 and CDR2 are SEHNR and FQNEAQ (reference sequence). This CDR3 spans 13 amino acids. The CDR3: CASSRSGADTQYF. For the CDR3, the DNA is TGTGCCAGCAGTCGATCAGGGGCGGATACGCAGTATTTT.

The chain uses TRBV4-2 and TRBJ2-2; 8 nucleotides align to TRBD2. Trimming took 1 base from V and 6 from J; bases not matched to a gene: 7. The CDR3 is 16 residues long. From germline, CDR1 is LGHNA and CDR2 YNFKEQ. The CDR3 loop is CASSQVPAGAAGELFF. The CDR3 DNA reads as TGTGCCAGCAGCCAAGTCCCAGCGGGAGCGGCCGGGGAGCTGTTTTTT.

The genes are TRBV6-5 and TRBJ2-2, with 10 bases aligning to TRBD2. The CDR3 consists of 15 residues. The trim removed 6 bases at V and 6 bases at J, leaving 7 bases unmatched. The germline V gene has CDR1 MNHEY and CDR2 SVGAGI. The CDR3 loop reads CASRSLAGDAGELFF. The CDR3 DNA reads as TGTGCCAGCAGGTCGCTAGCGGGAGATGCCGGGGAGCTGTTTTTT.

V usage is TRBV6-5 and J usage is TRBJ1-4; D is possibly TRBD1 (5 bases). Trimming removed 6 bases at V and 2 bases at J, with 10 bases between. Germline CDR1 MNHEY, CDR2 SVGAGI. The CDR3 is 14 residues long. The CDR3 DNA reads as TGTGCCAGCAGAGGGGCCCTGACTAATGAAAAACTGTTTTTT. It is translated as CASRGALTNEKLFF.

CDR3 region: CASRLIRGDTEAFF. DNA for the CDR3: TGTGCCAGCAGACTTATTCGGGGGGACACTGAAGCTTTCTTT. The chain uses TRBV28 and TRBJ1-1; D perhaps matches TRBD1 (5 bases). From germline, CDR1 is MDHEN and CDR2 SYDVKM. The V gene lost 6 bases and the J gene lost 3 bases, with 14 bases spanning the gap. This CDR3 comprises 14 residues.

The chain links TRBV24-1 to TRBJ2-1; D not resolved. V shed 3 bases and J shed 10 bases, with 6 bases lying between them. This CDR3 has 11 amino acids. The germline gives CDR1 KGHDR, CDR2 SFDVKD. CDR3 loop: CATSDSLEQFF. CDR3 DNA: TGTGCCACCAGTGATAGCCTAGAGCAGTTCTTC.

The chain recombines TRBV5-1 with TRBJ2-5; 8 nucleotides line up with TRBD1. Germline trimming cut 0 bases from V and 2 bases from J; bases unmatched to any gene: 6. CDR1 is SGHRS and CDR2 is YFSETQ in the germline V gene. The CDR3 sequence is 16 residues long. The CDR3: CASSLVGQAQQETQYF. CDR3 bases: TGCGCCAGCAGCTTGGTGGGACAGGCTCAGCAAGAGACCCAGTACTTC.